A single TCR beta chain is shown here with its context. The antigen is not known. The data derive from a study of T cell responses to AZD1222 COVID-19 vaccine. Clones were read by immunoSEQ multiplex PCR, and TCRdb kept only the in-frame ones, dropping some. The table lists some 39,000 clones, less than 95% of them singletons. General observations from the study: Females outnumbered males among donors, who were mostly white British; clonal diversity was possibly underestimated. Variant regions that are unmutated are reportedly the target of nearly half of spike-specific TCRs.

V lost 10 bases and J lost 8; bases outside the gene matches: 13. Germline V gene lookup returns CDR1 MNHEY and CDR2 SVGAGI. The CDR3 runs 13 residues. This receptor was taken from an adult who received the AZD1222 COVID-19 vaccine. The material was peripheral blood, obtained 28 days after the second AZD1222 dose. The chain joins TRBV6-5 to TRBJ1-1; 7 bases are shared with TRBD1. In DNA form, the CDR3 reads TGTGCCACCTCCTTTATCGTGACAGGGGAAGCTTTCTTT. Translated, it gives CATSFIVTGEAFF.